The 19 T cell receptor beta chains below come from one sample, sequenced in a study of chemoradiotherapy in HPV16-positive cancers. The repertoire was sequenced with immunoSEQ multiplex PCR; TCRdb's copy has only in-frame clones and lacks some. Among around 8,800 clones listed, roughly 71% were seen once. The sample here was tumor tissue, taken from a patient who underwent chemoradiotherapy. The receptors stem from a human donor with HPV-associated anogenital cancer.

The V call is TRBV5-1, the J call TRBJ2-2, with 7 bases fitting TRBD1. The junction had 3 bases not matched to a gene; V was cut back by 3 bases and J by 7 bases. This CDR3 has 13 residues. Germline V gene sequence: CDR1 SGHRS, CDR2 YFSETQ. The CDR3 spells CASSSQGDGELFF. The CDR3 DNA reads as TGCGCCAGCAGCTCCCAGGGGGACGGGGAGCTGTTTTTT. Looking up the rest from reference TRBV5-1 and TRBJ2-2 gives the full variable domain: KAGVTQTPRYLIKTRGQQVTLSCSPISGHRSVSWYQQTPGQGLQFLFEYFSETQRNKGNFPGRFSGRQFSNSRSEMNVSTLELGDSALYLCASSSQGDGELFFGEGSRLTVL.

The rearrangement links TRBV7-3 to TRBJ2-2, with 9 bases identical to TRBD2. Trimming removed 2 bases from V and 4 bases from J; junction bases left unmatched: 5. The germline V gene has CDR1 SGHTA and CDR2 FQGTGA. This CDR3 region has 16 residues. The chain's CDR3 is CASSLGTSPLTGELFF. The CDR3 DNA is TGTGCCAGCAGCTTAGGGACTAGCCCTCTCACCGGGGAGCTGTTTTTT.

The CDR3 DNA follows: TGTGCCAGCAACAGACCGAGCGGCAATCAGCCCCAGCATTTT. It encodes CASNRPSGNQPQHF. The rearrangement joins TRBV6-1 to TRBJ1-5, with D hard to call. Germline loops: CDR1 MNHNS, CDR2 SASEGT. This CDR3 has 14 residues. V dropped 7 bases and J dropped 2 bases, with 12 bases sitting between them.

This sequence joins TRBV28 and TRBJ1-1, with 7 bases aligning to TRBD1. V lost 1 base, J lost 2 bases, and 7 bases stayed unmatched. Germline CDR1 reads MDHEN; CDR2 reads SYDVKM. The CDR3 sequence is 16 residues long. CDR3 region: CASSLYIGGANTEAFF. The CDR3 nucleotides read TGTGCCAGCAGTTTATATATAGGGGGCGCTAACACTGAAGCTTTCTTT. Combining the CDR3 with reference TRBV28 and TRBJ1-1 gives the whole variable domain DVKVTQSSRYLVKRTGEKVFLECVQDMDHENMFWYRQDPGLGLRLIYFSYDVKMKEKGDIPEGYSVSREKKERFSLILESASTNQTSMYLCASSLYIGGANTEAFFGQGTRLTVV.

The CDR3 region is CGAQRSFPMNTEAFF. In DNA, the CDR3 is TGCGGAGCCCAAAGGTCTTTCCCTATGAACACTGAAGCTTTCTTT. The V gene is TRBV29-1, the J gene TRBJ1-1; D ambiguous. Germline CDR1 SQVTM, CDR2 ANQGSEA. The length of the CDR3 is 15 residues.

The chain joins TRBV14 to TRBJ2-2; D unclear. The V gene's germline CDR1 is SGHDN and CDR2 FVKESK. This CDR3 comprises 14 residues. Trimming stripped 2 bases from V and 1 base from J, with 5 bases between. In nucleotides, the CDR3 is TGTGCCAGCAGCCAATTTGGGAACACCGGGGAGCTGTTTTTT. Protein: CASSQFGNTGELFF.

The V gene is TRBV5-1, the J gene TRBJ1-1; TRBD1 matches 9 bases. CDR1 is SGHRS, CDR2 YFSETQ, per germline. The CDR3 spans 13 residues. V was pared by 2 bases and J by 5 bases, with 1 base of the junction left unmatched. This chain's CDR3 is CASSFGQGTEAFF. In DNA form, the CDR3 reads TGCGCCAGCAGCTTCGGACAGGGGACTGAAGCTTTCTTT. The full variable domain, in which reference TRBV5-1 and TRBJ1-1 provide the parts outside the CDR3, is KAGVTQTPRYLIKTRGQQVTLSCSPISGHRSVSWYQQTPGQGLQFLFEYFSETQRNKGNFPGRFSGRQFSNSRSEMNVSTLELGDSALYLCASSFGQGTEAFFGQGTRLTVV.

The genes are TRBV28 and TRBJ1-4; D gene ambiguous. This CDR3 contains 15 residues. Looked up from germline, CDR1 is MDHEN and CDR2 is SYDVKM. V was trimmed by 5 bases and J by 7 bases, leaving 17 bases between them. CDR3 DNA: TGTGCCAGCAGTCTACCCCCGAGAGCCCGTGAAAAACTGTTTTTT. The encoded protein is CASSLPPRAREKLFF. The full variable domain, its missing parts supplied by reference TRBV28 and TRBJ1-4, is DVKVTQSSRYLVKRTGEKVFLECVQDMDHENMFWYRQDPGLGLRLIYFSYDVKMKEKGDIPEGYSVSREKKERFSLILESASTNQTSMYLCASSLPPRAREKLFFGSGTQLSVL.

This chain connects TRBV6-1 to TRBJ2-1; D is uncertain. Germline CDR1 reads MNHNS; CDR2 reads SASEGT. The CDR3 loop spans 14 amino acids. With 3 bases removed from V and 0 bases from J, the gap between germline ends came to 6 bases. CDR3 coding DNA: TGTGCCAGCAGTGACCAGAGCTCCTACAATGAGCAGTTCTTC. Translating gives CASSDQSSYNEQFF.

The sample holds one count of this clone. The rearrangement uses TRBV5-4 and TRBJ1-2; the D is unclear. The V end was cut by 2 bases, the J end by 2 bases, with 10 bases between. The CDR3 is 14 residues long. CDR1 is SGHNT, CDR2 YYREEE, per germline (reference sequence). The CDR3 here is CASSFWQANYGYTF. DNA of the CDR3: TGTGCCAGCAGCTTTTGGCAGGCCAACTATGGCTACACCTTC.

This chain links TRBV28 with TRBJ2-3, with TRBD2 matching 9 bases. Germline V gene lookup returns CDR1 MDHEN and CDR2 SYDVKM. V trimming: 10 bases; J trimming: 5 bases; junction bases outside the gene matches: 13. CDR3 length: 15 residues. In nucleotides, the CDR3 is TGTGCCACCCGGTTAGCGGGGGCGTTCGGAGATACGCAGTATTTT. Protein: CATRLAGAFGDTQYF.

The chain has TRBV5-5 and TRBJ1-1; D call uncertain. Germline V lookup: CDR1 SGHKS, CDR2 YYEKEE (reference sequence). V was pared by 2 bases and J by 1 base, with 9 bases between. This CDR3 has 14 residues. The CDR3 DNA reads TGTGCCAGCAGCTTCGGGTCAGAGAACACTGAAGCTTTCTTT. Encoded protein: CASSFGSENTEAFF.

The rearrangement uses TRBV27 and TRBJ2-2; weak D call: TRBD2 (5 bases). The ends were cut back, 3 bases at V and 1 base at J, with 6 bases in the middle. Germline V CDR1 and CDR2: MNHEY, SMNVEV (reference sequence). CDR3 length equals 14 residues. The CDR3: CASSFSVNTGELFF. For the CDR3, the DNA is TGTGCCAGCAGTTTTAGCGTGAACACCGGGGAGCTGTTTTTT.

This clone has only one observation. The J gene is TRBJ2-1, the V gene TRBV11-2; tentatively, D is TRBD2 (6 bases). Germline V gene lookup returns CDR1 SGHAT and CDR2 FQNNGV. V gave up 6 bases and J gave up 9 bases, with 9 bases separating them. The CDR3 sequence is 11 residues long. The CDR3 protein is CASRNGGEQFF. The CDR3 bases are TGTGCCAGCAGAAACGGGGGTGAGCAGTTCTTC.

The V and J genes are TRBV6-5 and TRBJ1-2; D not certain. Germline CDR1 and CDR2: MNHEY and SVGAGI. With 6 bases removed from V and 5 bases from J, the gap between germline ends came to 10 bases. The CDR3 runs 12 residues. CDR3 sequence: CASSSDKYGYTF. The CDR3 DNA sequence: TGTGCCAGCAGCTCAGACAAGTATGGCTACACCTTC.

The chain uses TRBV6-4 and TRBJ1-5; D remains ambiguous. V was shortened by 3 bases and J by 0 bases, with 9 bases between the two germline ends. This CDR3 spans 15 amino acids. CDR1 and CDR2 from the germline V gene are MRHNA and SNTAGT. This chain's CDR3 is CASSESYNSNQPQHF. The CDR3 DNA sequence: TGTGCCAGCAGTGAGTCCTATAATAGCAATCAGCCCCAGCATTTT.

The chain carries TRBV5-4 and TRBJ1-2; D possibly corresponds to TRBD1 (6 bases). CDR3 length equals 13 residues. The germline V and J ends were trimmed by 1 base and 6 bases, with 10 bases remaining between them. Germline CDR1 SGHNT, CDR2 YYREEE (reference sequence). This CDR3 reads CASSLLGGHGYTF. The CDR3 region has the DNA TGTGCCAGCAGCTTGCTGGGGGGGCATGGCTACACCTTC.

J is TRBJ1-5 and V is TRBV10-3, with D perhaps TRBD1 (5 bases). Germline V lookup: CDR1 ENHRY, CDR2 SYGVKD. Trimming removed 10 bases from V and 1 base from J, with 17 bases in between. CDR3 length equals 15 residues. The CDR3 region has the DNA TGTGCCAGCAGACCGCGTGGGGGGAGCAATCAGCCCCAGCATTTT. It is translated as CASRPRGGSNQPQHF.

The rearrangement links TRBV6-1 to TRBJ1-6; D not resolved. The V and J ends lost 6 bases and 0 bases respectively, with 9 bases between them. The CDR3 is 15 residues long. CDR1 and CDR2 from the germline V gene are MNHNS and SASEGT. CDR3 DNA sequence: TGTGCCAGCAGCTGGGGTCTCTCCTATAATTCACCCCTCCACTTT. Amino acids: CASSWGLSYNSPLHF.